This passage covers 30 T cell receptor beta chains from one sample sequenced in a study of glioma-infiltrating T cells. The iRepertoire nested amplicon-rescue multiplex PCR amplified TCR alpha and beta CDR3s from RNA. TCRdb re-analysed the multiplex PCR reads in MiXCR, keeping a single row per CDR3 protein. Among more than 95,000 distinct CDR3 sequences, 23% were seen once, and the ten largest hold roughly 15%. The sample taken for sequencing was glioma tissue, nonneoplastic brain tissue, or PBMCs (not recorded which). The receptors derive from a human donor with low-grade glioma or glioblastoma, undergoing nonglioma brain surgery, or in good health (not recorded which).

This clonotype occurred many times. The V gene is TRBV6-1, the J gene TRBJ1-5; 9 bases agree with TRBD1. The CDR3 has 15 residues. Germline assignment: CDR1 MNHNS and CDR2 SASEGT. V shed 5 bases and J 2 bases; nucleotides not matched to a gene: 4. This chain's CDR3 is CASSQQGAGNQPQHF. The CDR3 region has the DNA TGTGCCAGCAGTCAACAGGGGGCAGGCAATCAGCCCCAGCATTTT.

This clonotype has ten or more counts. V usage is TRBV27 and J usage is TRBJ2-2, with 7 bases lining up with TRBD1. V shed 5 bases, J shed 6 bases, and the junction held 9 bases outside the gene matches. The CDR3 sequence is 15 residues long. Per the germline V gene, CDR1 is MNHEY and CDR2 is SMNVEV (reference sequence). The CDR3, as DNA: TGTGCCAGCAGTCTCGAGACAGGGTCGGCCGGGGAGCTGTTTTTT. Its protein is CASSLETGSAGELFF.

This clonotype was recorded at least ten times. The chain links TRBV27 to TRBJ2-6, with 15 bases lining up with TRBD2. Germline assignment: CDR1 MNHEY and CDR2 SMNVEV (reference sequence). The V segment lost 6 bases and the J segment 1 base; nucleotides outside the gene matches: 4. There are 18 residues in the CDR3. DNA of the CDR3: TGTGCCAGCAGCCGAGGACTAGCGGGAGGGTCTGGGGCCAACGTCCTGACTTTC. Its protein product is CASSRGLAGGSGANVLTF.

This clonotype was observed a few times. The CDR3 sequence: CASSLSTSSRTDTQYF. DNA for the CDR3: TGTGCCAGCAGCTTATCGACTAGCAGCCGCACAGATACGCAGTATTTT. This rearrangement joins TRBV7-8 to TRBJ2-3; 7 bases are shared with TRBD2. CDR3 length equals 16 residues. Germline CDR1 SGHVS, CDR2 FQNEAQ. V was pared by 2 bases and J by 1 base, with 6 bases of the junction left unmatched.

On this clonotype: Compared with germline, one end of the junction differs, possibly owing to a read error. This chain joins TRBV18 and TRBJ1-3, with D possibly matching TRBD1 (5 bases). CDR3 length: 16 amino acids. Germline V lookup: CDR1 KGHSH, CDR2 LQKENI. CDR3 region: CASSPPAGFSGKTIYF. CDR3 DNA: TGTGCCAGCTCACCACCTGCAGGGTTCTCTGGAAAAACCATATATTTT.

As to this clonotype: A much larger clonotype is one base distant, so this may be a read error. The rearrangement uses TRBV24-1 and TRBJ2-7; TRBD2 is a possible D gene (5 bases). This CDR3 comprises 13 residues. The germline V gene has CDR1 KGHDR and CDR2 SFDVKD. The CDR3 protein is CSTSDGTRNEQYF. The CDR3 coding sequence is TGTTCCACCAGTGATGGCACTAGGAACGAGCAGTACTTC.

In this sample, this clonotype turned up many times. This chain uses TRBV6-2 or TRBV6-3 with TRBJ2-5; D may be TRBD1 (7 bases). The CDR3 sequence is 17 residues long. The germline V gene encodes CDR1 MNHEY and CDR2 SVGEGT. The V and J ends lost 0 bases and 4 bases respectively, with 18 bases between them. DNA of the CDR3: TGTGCCAGCAGTTACTCGGTGACAGGGAGGAGTCGAGAGACCCAGTACTTC. Protein: CASSYSVTGRSRETQYF.

A note on this clonotype: A much bigger clone sits one base away, suggesting this may be a read error. The V gene is TRBV28, the J gene TRBJ1-2, with D possibly matching TRBD1 (5 bases). The CDR3 extends over 13 amino acids. V was shortened by 11 bases and J by 4 bases, with 17 bases between the two germline ends. Germline CDR1 and CDR2: MDHEN and SYDVKM. The CDR3 nucleotides are TGTGCCGCGGGGCAGCGAAGTAGCTATGGCTACACCTTC. It codes for CAAGQRSSYGYTF.

In this sample, this clonotype turned up many times. This chain's CDR3 is CASSLADSYEQYF. CDR3 DNA sequence: TGTGCCAGCAGTTTGGCCGATTCCTACGAGCAGTACTTC. J is TRBJ2-7 and V is TRBV28; no firm D call. The germline V and J ends were trimmed by 3 bases and 1 base, with 7 bases remaining between them. The germline V gene encodes CDR1 MDHEN and CDR2 SYDVKM. The CDR3 length is 13 residues.

There are a few counts of this clonotype. The V and J genes are TRBV18 and TRBJ2-3; TRBD2 is a possible D gene (6 bases). Looked up from germline, CDR1 is KGHSH and CDR2 is LQKENI. With 3 bases removed from V and 6 bases from J, the gap between germline ends came to 19 bases. The length of the CDR3 is 16 residues. CDR3 nucleotides: TGTGCCAGCTCACCGTTTGGCGGGGCCCGCCGGGATACGCAGTATTTT. It is translated as CASSPFGGARRDTQYF.

In its sample, this clonotype was seen a few times. V gene TRBV29-1 combines with J gene TRBJ2-7; 8 bases are a match to TRBD2. The CDR3 consists of 14 residues. CDR1 and CDR2 (germline): SQVTM, ANQGSEA. V was pared by 1 base and J by 5 bases, with 7 bases of the junction left unmatched. CDR3: CSVEGVAGSNEQYF. The CDR3 DNA follows: TGCAGCGTTGAAGGCGTAGCGGGAAGCAACGAGCAGTACTTC.

This clonotype was recorded many times. The chain combines TRBV4-2 with TRBJ2-3, with 9 bases aligning to TRBD2. The CDR3 has 15 residues. CDR1 and CDR2 from the germline V gene are LGHNA and YNFKEQ. V was pared by 4 bases and J by 4 bases, with 6 bases of the junction left unmatched. The CDR3 bases are TGTGCCAGCAGCCCTGGGACTAGCTTGGCAGATACGCAGTATTTT. Its protein is CASSPGTSLADTQYF.

CDR3 sequence: CASSFTYISGTLAKNIQYF. The CDR3 coding sequence is TGTGCCAGCAGCTTTACCTATATTAGCGGCACCCTAGCCAAAAACATTCAGTACTTC. The chain recombines TRBV7-2 with TRBJ2-4; tentatively, D is TRBD2 (6 bases). CDR3 length equals 19 residues. Germline-derived CDR1 and CDR2 are SGHTA and FQGNSA. V was shortened by 3 bases and J by 0 bases, with 21 bases between the two germline ends.

As for this clonotype: A much bigger clone sits one base away, suggesting this may be a read error. The rearrangement links TRBV7-2 to TRBJ2-7; 7 positions match TRBD2. Germline V lookup: CDR1 SGHTA, CDR2 FQGNSA. Unmatched junction bases numbered 11, after V lost 0 bases and J lost 6 bases. This CDR3 contains 16 residues. The CDR3 loop reads CASSLAWDYTNCEQYF. As DNA, the CDR3 is TGTGCCAGCAGCTTAGCCTGGGACTACACGAACTGCGAGCAGTACTTC.

The chain links TRBV12-5 to TRBJ2-1; perhaps TRBD2 as D (6 bases). Trimming stripped 3 bases from V and 10 bases from J, with 34 bases between. This CDR3 contains 20 residues. Germline lookup yields CDR1 LGHNT and CDR2 FRNRAP. CDR3 residues: CASGFMTTGRISTSIIEQFF. Written as DNA, the CDR3 is TGTGCTAGTGGTTTCATGACCACAGGAAGAATCTCAACTAGCATCATAGAGCAGTTCTTC.

This clonotype was seen at least ten times. The V gene is TRBV28, the J gene TRBJ2-5; D could derive from TRBD1 or TRBD2 (5 bases each). Germline V gene data show CDR1 as MDHEN and CDR2 as SYDVKM. Trimming pared 2 bases from V and 5 bases from J, leaving 12 bases between. The CDR3 has 14 amino acids. The CDR3 sequence is CASSLPGRWETQYF. CDR3 nucleotide sequence: TGTGCCAGCAGTTTACCGGGACGATGGGAGACCCAGTACTTC.

The chain uses TRBV20-1 and TRBJ2-7; 9 bases map to TRBD2. CDR1 and CDR2 (germline): DFQATT, SNEGSKA (reference sequence). The trim removed 1 base at V and 3 bases at J, leaving 1 base unmatched. The CDR3 is 13 amino acids. DNA for the CDR3: TGCAGTGCTAGAGTAGCGGGGGACTACGAGCAGTACTTC. Translating it yields CSARVAGDYEQYF.

This clonotype was counted at least ten times. The chain uses TRBV6-1 and TRBJ2-7; D is unclear. Germline V gives CDR1 MNHNS, CDR2 SASEGT. This CDR3 has 15 residues. Trimming stripped 2 bases from V and 0 bases from J, with 11 bases between. As DNA, the CDR3 is TGTGCCAGCAGTGAACTGACGGGTAGCTCCTACGAGCAGTACTTC. It encodes CASSELTGSSYEQYF.

Ten or more counts support this clonotype. V usage is TRBV3-1 and J usage is TRBJ2-1; D gene unclear. The CDR3 has 15 residues. Germline loops: CDR1 LGHDT, CDR2 YNNKEL (reference sequence). Trimming cost V 1 base and J 0 bases, with 7 bases left between them. The CDR3 reads CASSQVASSYNEQFF. CDR3 sequence (DNA): TGTGCCAGCAGCCAAGTGGCGAGCTCCTACAATGAGCAGTTCTTC.

The chain joins TRBV18 to TRBJ1-2, with a possible D match to TRBD1 (5 bases). The CDR3 runs to 14 residues. Trimming took off 0 bases at V and 5 bases at J, with 10 bases between the two ends. Per germline, CDR1 KGHSH and CDR2 LQKENI. CDR3 bases: TGTGCCAGCTCACCACCGGGGGTTTTGTATGGCTACACCTTC. Translating it yields CASSPPGVLYGYTF.

This clonotype was counted many times. V and J are TRBV7-9 and TRBJ2-5; 9 positions match TRBD2. Germline lookup yields CDR1 SEHNR and CDR2 FQNEAQ (reference sequence). CDR3 length equals 14 residues. Trimming at V came to 4 bases and at J to 1 base, leaving 1 base not matched to a gene. CDR3 residues: CASSSGLAQETQYF. The CDR3 DNA is TGTGCCAGCAGCTCGGGACTAGCCCAAGAGACCCAGTACTTC.

The chain recombines TRBV5-8 with TRBJ2-5, with 7 nucleotides matching TRBD1. J lost 5 bases, V lost 4 bases, and 11 bases had no gene match. The germline V gene has CDR1 SGHTS and CDR2 YDEGEE. The CDR3 runs 15 residues. The CDR3, as DNA: TGTGCCAGCAGCCAGATAGCGACAGGGCACGAGACCCAGTACTTC. Protein: CASSQIATGHETQYF.

The chain couples TRBV29-1 to TRBJ1-1; tentatively, D is TRBD1 (5 bases). The CDR3 has 15 amino acids. Trimming shortened V by 0 bases and J by 1 base, and 12 bases separated the two germline ends. Germline values: CDR1 SQVTM, CDR2 ANQGSEA. CDR3 sequence: CSVEDSGAGNTEAFF. CDR3 bases: TGCAGCGTTGAAGATAGCGGGGCAGGGAACACTGAAGCTTTCTTT.

This clonotype turned up a few times. The rearrangement joins TRBV11-2 to TRBJ2-5; D could derive from TRBD1 or TRBD2 (6 bases each). CDR1 SGHAT and CDR2 FQNNGV come from the germline V gene. The CDR3 runs to 15 residues. The V gene lost 1 base and the J gene lost 5 bases, with 14 bases spanning the gap. This CDR3 is CASSLVTGAVETQYF. In DNA, the CDR3 is TGTGCCAGCAGCTTAGTGACGGGGGCGGTGGAGACCCAGTACTTC.

This clonotype has a count of ten or more. The chain has TRBV27 and TRBJ2-3; unclear D gene. The V end was cut by 5 bases, the J end by 1 base, with 7 bases between. The CDR3 length is 13 residues. Per germline, CDR1 MNHEY and CDR2 SMNVEV (reference sequence). CDR3 amino acids: CASSPFRTDTQYF. The DNA for the CDR3 is TGTGCCAGCAGTCCGTTTCGCACAGATACGCAGTATTTT.

Many counts were recorded for this clonotype. This chain connects TRBV28 to TRBJ2-1, with TRBD2 matching over 11 bases. This CDR3 is 16 amino acids long. CDR1 MDHEN and CDR2 SYDVKM come from the germline V gene. The J segment lost 5 bases and the V segment lost 3 bases, leaving 6 bases of the junction unmatched. The CDR3 reads CASSLATSGKHNEQFF. In DNA, the CDR3 is TGTGCCAGCAGTTTGGCGACTAGCGGGAAGCACAATGAGCAGTTCTTC.

The table lists this clonotype with many counts. The V call is TRBV18, the J call TRBJ2-1; 8 bases map to TRBD2. Germline lookup yields CDR1 KGHSH and CDR2 LQKENI. Losses at the gene ends were 6 bases for V and 0 bases for J; bases not matched to a gene: 4. CDR3 length: 15 amino acids. In DNA, the CDR3 is TGTGCCAGCTCCCCGGGAGGGGGCTCCTACAATGAGCAGTTCTTC. The encoded protein is CASSPGGGSYNEQFF.

This clonotype was seen only a few times. The rearrangement joins TRBV29-1 to TRBJ1-4; 8 bases align to TRBD1. The CDR3 spans 13 residues. V was pared by 4 bases and J by 5 bases, with 3 bases of the junction left unmatched. Germline V gene lookup returns CDR1 SQVTM and CDR2 ANQGSEA. Written as DNA, the CDR3 is TGCAGCGTTGGGGACAGGCGGAATGAAAAACTGTTTTTT. This codes for CSVGDRRNEKLFF.

This clonotype has a count of ten or more. The V gene is TRBV4-3, the J gene TRBJ2-1; D perhaps matches TRBD2 (6 bases). The germline V gene has CDR1 LGHNA and CDR2 YSLEER. V lost 0 bases, J lost 0 bases, and 12 bases lay in between. CDR3 length: 17 amino acids. CDR3 region: CASSQELSGDSYNEQFF. As DNA, the CDR3 is TGCGCCAGCAGCCAAGAACTTAGCGGAGACTCCTACAATGAGCAGTTCTTC.

This clonotype was picked up many times. This chain uses TRBV20-1 with TRBJ2-7, with 7 bases fitting TRBD1. The germline gives CDR1 DFQATT, CDR2 SNEGSKA (reference sequence). The V segment lost 4 bases and the J segment 3 bases; nucleotides outside the gene matches: 3. This CDR3 is built from 12 residues. CDR3 sequence (DNA): TGCAGTGCTAAGGGACAGATCTACGAGCAGTACTTC. It codes for CSAKGQIYEQYF.